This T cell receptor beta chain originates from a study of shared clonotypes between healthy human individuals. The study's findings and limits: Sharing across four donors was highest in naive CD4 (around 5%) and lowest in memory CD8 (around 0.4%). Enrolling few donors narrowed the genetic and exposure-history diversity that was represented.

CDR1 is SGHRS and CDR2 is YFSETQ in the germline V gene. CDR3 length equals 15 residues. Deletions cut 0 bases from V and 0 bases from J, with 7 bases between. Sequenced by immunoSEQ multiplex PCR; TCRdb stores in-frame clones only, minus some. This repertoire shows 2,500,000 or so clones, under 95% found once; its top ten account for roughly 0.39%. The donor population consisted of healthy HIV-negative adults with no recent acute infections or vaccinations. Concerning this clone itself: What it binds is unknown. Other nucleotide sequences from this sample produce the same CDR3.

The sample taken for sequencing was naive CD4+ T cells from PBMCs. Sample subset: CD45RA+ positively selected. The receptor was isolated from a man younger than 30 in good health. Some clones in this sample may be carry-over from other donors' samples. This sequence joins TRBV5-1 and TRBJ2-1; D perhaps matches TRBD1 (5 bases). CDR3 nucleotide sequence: TGCGCCAGCAGCTTGGCAGACAGCTCCTACAATGAGCAGTTCTTC. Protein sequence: CASSLADSSYNEQFF.